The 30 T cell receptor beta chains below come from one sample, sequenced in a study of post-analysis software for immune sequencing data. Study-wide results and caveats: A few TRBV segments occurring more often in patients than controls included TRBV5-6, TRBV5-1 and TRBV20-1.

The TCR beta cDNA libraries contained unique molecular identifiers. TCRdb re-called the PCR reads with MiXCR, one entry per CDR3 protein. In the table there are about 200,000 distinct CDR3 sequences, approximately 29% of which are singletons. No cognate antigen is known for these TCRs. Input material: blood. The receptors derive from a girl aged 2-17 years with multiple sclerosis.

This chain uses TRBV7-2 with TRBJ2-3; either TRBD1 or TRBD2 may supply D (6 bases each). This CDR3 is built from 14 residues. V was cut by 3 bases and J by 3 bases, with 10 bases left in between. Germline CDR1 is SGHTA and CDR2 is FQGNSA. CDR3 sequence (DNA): TGTGCCAGCAGCTTGGGGGGCTGGACAGATACGCAGTATTTT. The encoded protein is CASSLGGWTDTQYF.

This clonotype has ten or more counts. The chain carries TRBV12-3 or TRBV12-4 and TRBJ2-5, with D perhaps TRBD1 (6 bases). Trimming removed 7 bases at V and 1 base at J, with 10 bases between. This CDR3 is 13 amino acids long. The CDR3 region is CASNRQVQETQYF. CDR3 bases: TGTGCCAGCAACCGACAGGTCCAAGAGACCCAGTACTTC.

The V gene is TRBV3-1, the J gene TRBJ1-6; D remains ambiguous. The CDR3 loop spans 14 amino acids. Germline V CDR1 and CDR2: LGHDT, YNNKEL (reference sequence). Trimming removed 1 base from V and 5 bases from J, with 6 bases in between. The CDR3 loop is CASSQAGNNSPLHF. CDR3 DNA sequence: TGTGCCAGCAGCCAAGCTGGGAATAATTCACCCCTCCACTTT.

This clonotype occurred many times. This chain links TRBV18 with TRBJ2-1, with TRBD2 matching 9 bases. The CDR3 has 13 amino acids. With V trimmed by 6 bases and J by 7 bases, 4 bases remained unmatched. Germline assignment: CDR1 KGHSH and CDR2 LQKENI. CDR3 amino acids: CASSPLAGNEQFF. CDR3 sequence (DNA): TGTGCCAGCTCCCCTCTAGCGGGAAATGAGCAGTTCTTC.

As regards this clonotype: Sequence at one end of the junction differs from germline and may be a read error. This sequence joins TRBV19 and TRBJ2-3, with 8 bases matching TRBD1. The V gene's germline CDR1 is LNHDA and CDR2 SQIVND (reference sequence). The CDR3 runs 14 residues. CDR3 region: CGSAKGQGWDTQYF. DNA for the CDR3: TGTGGCAGTGCAAAAGGACAGGGATGGGATACGCAGTATTTT.

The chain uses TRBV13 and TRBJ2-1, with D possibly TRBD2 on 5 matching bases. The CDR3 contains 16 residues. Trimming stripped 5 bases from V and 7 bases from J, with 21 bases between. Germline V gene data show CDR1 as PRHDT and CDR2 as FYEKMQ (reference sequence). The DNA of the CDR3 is TGTGCCAGCAGCCGACCTCTTACTAGAATGAGTAATGAGCAGTTCTTC. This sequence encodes CASSRPLTRMSNEQFF.

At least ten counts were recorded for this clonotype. CDR3 in amino acids: CSARDHRRGGRNEQFF. CDR3 nucleotides: TGCAGTGCTAGAGATCATCGGCGGGGGGGGAGGAATGAGCAGTTCTTC. This chain connects TRBV20-1 to TRBJ2-1, with 9 nucleotides matching TRBD2. The germline gives CDR1 DFQATT, CDR2 SNEGSKA (reference sequence). J gave up 7 bases and V 0 bases, and 10 bases lay outside the gene matches. The CDR3 runs 16 residues.

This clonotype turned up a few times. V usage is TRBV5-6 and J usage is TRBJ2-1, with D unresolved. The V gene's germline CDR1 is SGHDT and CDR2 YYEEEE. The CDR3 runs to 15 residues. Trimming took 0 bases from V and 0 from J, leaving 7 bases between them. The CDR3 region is CASSLGHNSYNEQFF. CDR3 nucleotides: TGTGCCAGCAGCTTGGGACACAACTCCTACAATGAGCAGTTCTTC.

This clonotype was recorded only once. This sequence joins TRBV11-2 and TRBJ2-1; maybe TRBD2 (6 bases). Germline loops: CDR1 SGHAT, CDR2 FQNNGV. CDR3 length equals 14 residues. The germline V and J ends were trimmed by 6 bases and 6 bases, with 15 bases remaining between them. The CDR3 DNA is TGTGCCAGCAGGCACGGGACTGGCAGCAATGAGCAGTTCTTC. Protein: CASRHGTGSNEQFF.

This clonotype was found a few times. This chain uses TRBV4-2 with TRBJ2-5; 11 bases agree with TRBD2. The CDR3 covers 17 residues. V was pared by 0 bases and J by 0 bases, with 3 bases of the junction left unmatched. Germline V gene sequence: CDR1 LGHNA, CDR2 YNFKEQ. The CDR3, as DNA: TGTGCCAGCAGCCAAGATGTAGCGGGGGGGTACCAAGAGACCCAGTACTTC. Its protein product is CASSQDVAGGYQETQYF.

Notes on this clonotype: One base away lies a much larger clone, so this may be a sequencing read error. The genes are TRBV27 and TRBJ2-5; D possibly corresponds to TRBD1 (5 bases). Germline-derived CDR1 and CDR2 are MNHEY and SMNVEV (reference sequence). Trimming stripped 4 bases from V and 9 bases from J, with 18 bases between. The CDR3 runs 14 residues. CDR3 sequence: CASSSPRQSSAQYF. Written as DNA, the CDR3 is TGTGCCAGCAGTTCCCCCAGACAGTCAAGCGCCCAGTACTTC.

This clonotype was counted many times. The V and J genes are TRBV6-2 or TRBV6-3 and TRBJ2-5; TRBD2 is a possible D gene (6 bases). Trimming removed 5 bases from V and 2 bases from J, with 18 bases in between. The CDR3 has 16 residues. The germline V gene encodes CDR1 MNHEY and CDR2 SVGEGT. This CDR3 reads CASSHPGSGRQETQYF. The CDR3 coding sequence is TGTGCCAGCAGTCACCCCGGGAGTGGACGGCAAGAGACCCAGTACTTC.

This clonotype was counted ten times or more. CDR3 in amino acids: CASSLQGESYEQYF. The CDR3 nucleotides are TGCGCCAGCAGCTTACAGGGGGAGTCCTACGAGCAGTACTTC. The rearrangement uses TRBV5-1 and TRBJ2-7; 8 bases align to TRBD1. The CDR3 consists of 14 residues. V shed 2 bases, J shed 1 base, and the junction held 2 bases outside the gene matches. Germline CDR1 reads SGHRS; CDR2 reads YFSETQ.

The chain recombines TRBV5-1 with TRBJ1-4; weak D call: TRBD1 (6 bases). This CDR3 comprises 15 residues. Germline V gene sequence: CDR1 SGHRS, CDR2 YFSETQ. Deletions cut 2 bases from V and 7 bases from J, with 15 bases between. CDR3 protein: CASSFSGARTEKLFF. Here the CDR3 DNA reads TGCGCCAGCAGCTTTTCAGGGGCACGAACTGAAAAACTGTTTTTT.

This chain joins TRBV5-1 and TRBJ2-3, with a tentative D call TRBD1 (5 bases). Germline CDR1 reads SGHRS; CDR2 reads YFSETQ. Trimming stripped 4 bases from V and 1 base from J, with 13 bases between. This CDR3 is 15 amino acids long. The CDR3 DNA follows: TGCGCCAGCAGCCTAGGGGTATTGGGCACAGATACGCAGTATTTT. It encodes CASSLGVLGTDTQYF.

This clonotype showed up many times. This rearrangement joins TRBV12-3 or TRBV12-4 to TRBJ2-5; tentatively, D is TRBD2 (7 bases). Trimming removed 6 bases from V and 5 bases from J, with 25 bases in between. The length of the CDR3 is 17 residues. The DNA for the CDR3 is TGTGCCAGCAGCCCTCTGGGGGGGCAGCCCCGCGGGGAGACCCAGTACTTC. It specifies CASSPLGGQPRGETQYF.

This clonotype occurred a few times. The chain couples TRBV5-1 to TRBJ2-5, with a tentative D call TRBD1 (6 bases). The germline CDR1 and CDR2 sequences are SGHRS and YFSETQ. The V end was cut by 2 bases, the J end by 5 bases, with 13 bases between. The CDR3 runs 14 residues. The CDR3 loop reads CASSLTGRGETQYF. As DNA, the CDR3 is TGCGCCAGCAGCTTAACAGGGCGTGGGGAGACCCAGTACTTC.

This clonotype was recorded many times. In nucleotides, the CDR3 is TGTGCCAGCAGTTTCGCGACCGTAACCTACGAGCAGTACTTC. This codes for CASSFATVTYEQYF. The chain carries TRBV28 and TRBJ2-7; D is unresolved. Germline V gives CDR1 MDHEN, CDR2 SYDVKM. CDR3 length equals 14 residues. V lost 3 bases to trimming and J lost 2 bases, with 11 bases between them.

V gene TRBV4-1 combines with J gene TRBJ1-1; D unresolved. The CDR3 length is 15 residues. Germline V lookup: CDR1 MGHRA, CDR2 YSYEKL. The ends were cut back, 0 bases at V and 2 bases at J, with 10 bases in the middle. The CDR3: CASSQETHLNTEAFF. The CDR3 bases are TGCGCCAGCAGCCAAGAAACTCACCTAAACACTGAAGCTTTCTTT.

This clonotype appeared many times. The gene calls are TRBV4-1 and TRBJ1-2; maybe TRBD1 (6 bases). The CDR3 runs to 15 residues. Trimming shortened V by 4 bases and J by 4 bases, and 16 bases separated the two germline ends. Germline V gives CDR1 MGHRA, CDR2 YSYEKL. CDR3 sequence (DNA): TGCGCCAGCAGCCCGCACAGGGAGGAGTTCTATGGCTACACCTTC. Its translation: CASSPHREEFYGYTF.

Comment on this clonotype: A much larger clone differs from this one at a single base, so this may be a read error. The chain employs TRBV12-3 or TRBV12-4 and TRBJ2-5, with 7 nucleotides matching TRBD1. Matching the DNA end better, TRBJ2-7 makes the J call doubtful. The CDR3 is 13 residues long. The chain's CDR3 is CASSSAGGAEQYF. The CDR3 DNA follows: TGTGCCAGCAGTTCGGCAGGGGGAGCCGAGCAGTACTTC.

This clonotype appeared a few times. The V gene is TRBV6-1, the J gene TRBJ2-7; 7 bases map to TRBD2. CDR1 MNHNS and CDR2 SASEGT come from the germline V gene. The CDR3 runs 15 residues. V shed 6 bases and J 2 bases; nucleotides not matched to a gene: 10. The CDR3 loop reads CASSVWAGETYEQYF. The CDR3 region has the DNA TGTGCCAGCAGCGTTTGGGCGGGAGAGACCTACGAGCAGTACTTC.

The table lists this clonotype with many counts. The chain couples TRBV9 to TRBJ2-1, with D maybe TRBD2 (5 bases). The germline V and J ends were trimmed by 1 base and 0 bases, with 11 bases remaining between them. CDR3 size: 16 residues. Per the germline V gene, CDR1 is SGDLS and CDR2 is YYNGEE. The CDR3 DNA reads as TGTGCCAGCAGCGTACTCTCCGGGAACTCCTACAATGAGCAGTTCTTC. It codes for CASSVLSGNSYNEQFF.

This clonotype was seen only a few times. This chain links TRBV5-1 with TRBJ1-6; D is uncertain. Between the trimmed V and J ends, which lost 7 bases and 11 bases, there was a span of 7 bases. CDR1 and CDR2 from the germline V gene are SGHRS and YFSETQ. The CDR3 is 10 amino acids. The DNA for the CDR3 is TGCGCCAGCCCTGGACCACCCCTCCACTTT. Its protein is CASPGPPLHF.

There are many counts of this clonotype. Here the CDR3 reads CASSPDSRTNYGYTF. CDR3 DNA: TGTGCCAGCAGTCCGGACAGTCGTACTAACTATGGCTACACCTTC. The chain links TRBV6-5 to TRBJ1-2; D is possibly TRBD1 (6 bases). The CDR3 runs 15 residues. V lost 5 bases and J lost 0, with 13 bases in between. CDR1 is MNHEY and CDR2 is SVGAGI in the germline V gene.

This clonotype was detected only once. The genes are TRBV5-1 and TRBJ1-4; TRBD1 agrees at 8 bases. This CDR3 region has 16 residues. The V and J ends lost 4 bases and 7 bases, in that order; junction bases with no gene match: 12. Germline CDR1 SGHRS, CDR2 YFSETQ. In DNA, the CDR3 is TGCGCCAGCAGCCACTCCCCAGGGGGCGAGTTTGAAAAACTGTTTTTT. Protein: CASSHSPGGEFEKLFF. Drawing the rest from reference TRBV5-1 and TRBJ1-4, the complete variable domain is KAGVTQTPRYLIKTRGQQVTLSCSPISGHRSVSWYQQTPGQGLQFLFEYFSETQRNKGNFPGRFSGRQFSNSRSEMNVSTLELGDSALYLCASSHSPGGEFEKLFFGSGTQLSVL.

CDR3 amino acids: CASSQREAPPTYEQYF. For the CDR3, the DNA is TGCGCCAGCAGCCAACGGGAGGCCCCCCCGACCTACGAGCAGTACTTC. The chain is built from TRBV4-1 and TRBJ2-7; 7 bases agree with TRBD2. Germline V gives CDR1 MGHRA, CDR2 YSYEKL. The CDR3 has 16 residues. The junction had 9 bases not matched to a gene; V was cut back by 2 bases and J by 2 bases.

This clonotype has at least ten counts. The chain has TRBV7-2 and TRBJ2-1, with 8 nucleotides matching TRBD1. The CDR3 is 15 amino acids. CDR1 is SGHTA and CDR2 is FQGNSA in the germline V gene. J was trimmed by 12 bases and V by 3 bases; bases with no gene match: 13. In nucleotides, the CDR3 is TGTGCCAGCAGCTTTGGACAGGGCCCCAGGGAATGGCAGTTCTTC. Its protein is CASSFGQGPREWQFF.

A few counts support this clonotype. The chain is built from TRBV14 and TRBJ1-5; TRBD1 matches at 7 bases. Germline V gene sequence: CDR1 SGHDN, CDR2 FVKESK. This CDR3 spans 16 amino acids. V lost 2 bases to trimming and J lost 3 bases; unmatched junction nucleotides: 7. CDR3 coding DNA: TGTGCCAGCAGCCAATCCGGGGACAGACCCAATCAGCCCCAGCATTTT. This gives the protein CASSQSGDRPNQPQHF.

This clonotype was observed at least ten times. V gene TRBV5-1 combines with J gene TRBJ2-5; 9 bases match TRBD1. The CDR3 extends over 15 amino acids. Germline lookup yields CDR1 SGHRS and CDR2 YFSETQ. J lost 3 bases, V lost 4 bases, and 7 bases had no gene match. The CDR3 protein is CASSRTGGEEETQYF. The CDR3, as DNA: TGCGCCAGCAGCCGTACAGGGGGCGAGGAAGAGACCCAGTACTTC.